This T cell receptor (beta chain) was found in a study of shared clonotypes between healthy human individuals. It was into CD45RA+ naive and CD45RA-negative memory subsets that the CD4+ cells were split. The CDR3 extends over 12 amino acids. Per germline, CDR1 MDHEN and CDR2 SYDVKM. Trimming shortened V by 6 bases and J by 1 base, and 1 base separated the two germline ends. To note about this clone: The sample has other DNA sequences that encode this CDR3 too.

Clones were sequenced by immunoSEQ multiplex PCR, and TCRdb holds only the in-frame ones, with some missing. The profile shows approximately 1.5 million clones, around 98% of them singletons. This clonotype was obtained from a man aged 25 to 40 in good health. The rearrangement joins TRBV28 to TRBJ2-6; D is unclear. Sequencing was carried out using naive CD4+ T cells sorted from blood. Indicated subset: CD45RA+ positively selected. The CDR3 DNA follows: TGTGCCAGCAGATCTGGGGCCAACGTCCTGACTTTC. It codes for CASRSGANVLTF.